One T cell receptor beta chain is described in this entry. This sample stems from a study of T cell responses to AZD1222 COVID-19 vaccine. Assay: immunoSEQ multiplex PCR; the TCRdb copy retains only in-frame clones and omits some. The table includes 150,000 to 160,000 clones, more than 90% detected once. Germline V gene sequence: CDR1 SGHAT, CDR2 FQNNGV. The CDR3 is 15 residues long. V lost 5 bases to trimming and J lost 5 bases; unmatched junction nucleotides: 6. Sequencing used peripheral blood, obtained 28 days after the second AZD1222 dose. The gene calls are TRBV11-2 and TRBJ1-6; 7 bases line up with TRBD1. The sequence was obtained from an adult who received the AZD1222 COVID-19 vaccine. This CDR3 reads CASSPRTGNNSPLHF. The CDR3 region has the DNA TGTGCCAGCAGCCCGCGGACAGGAAATAATTCACCCCTCCACTTT.